This T cell receptor beta chain was identified during a study of cytomegalovirus exposure and HLA in healthy donors (dated by TCRdb to about 2017). With regard to the full study: In an earlier analysis of approximately 500 of the donors, around 290 Gb of sequence data and some 120 million unique TCR beta sequences from 150 million to 200 million T cells were reported. An early release covering approximately 600 HLA-typed donors comprised around 300 gigabases of sequencing data and approximately 85 million unique TCR sequences. The genetic ancestry cluster associated with self-reported Caucasian donors included over 65% of the approximately 410 genotyped donors. The aim of the study was to test whether cataloging public T cell receptors could identify signatures of past pathogen exposure. The T cell repertoires of around 670 subjects were profiled by immunosequencing and related to cytomegalovirus serostatus. In addition to the first cohort of 666 subjects, a separate validation cohort of 120 different subjects was used. The study combined high-throughput TCR immunosequencing, statistical association of individual TCRs with disease status, and machine learning to predict cytomegalovirus infection status. To study patterns of TCR occurrence, a later analysis re-analyzed previously published TCR beta repertoires from several hundred donors and added high-resolution HLA genotyping. The later analysis used no new phenotypic data to find candidate immune exposures, relying instead on TCR beta sequences and their occurrence across donors. To decide whether each TCR beta V gene segment behaved as functional or pseudogenic, an earlier analysis of 587 of the donors relied on high-throughput TCR beta sequencing. Alongside the repertoire data, information on donor age, sex, ethnicity and CMV serostatus was compiled. A later genetic analysis used genome-wide SNP genotypes for about 65% of the roughly 670 donors, treating that subset as a discovery cohort. Every repertoire in the discovery cohort had been generated on one and the same sequencing platform. HLA typing covered class I and class II loci at four-digit resolution. Typing coverage varied by locus: roughly 629-640 donors for A, B, C, DRB1 and DQB1; about 520 for DQA1; some 610 for DPA1; approximately 470 for DPB1. About 5 DR-DQ haplotypes were handled as single units for association and clustering, since linkage in the cohort was strong. Among approximately 370 genotyped donors of the cohort, an average of roughly 230,000 unique TCR beta nucleotide sequences was sequenced per donor, of which 15% to 20% were non-productive.

This clone was found a few times. Its recognized antigen is unknown. No base qualities exist here, and no much larger clone lies one base off it. Other DNA sequences of this sample code for an identical CDR3. The receptor library was made with the immunoSEQ multiplex PCR assay. A mixture of 60 forward primers for TCR Vbeta segments and 13 reverse primers for TCR Jbeta segments was used in the multiplex PCR. A multiplex PCR assay on genomic DNA amplified the CDR3 region of rearranged TCR beta genes. On the Illumina HiSeq System, the amplified TCR beta libraries were sequenced as 87-base-pair reads. The study's own analysis went as follows. Across the 670 or so repertoires, a later analysis counted 75 million to 90 million unique TCR beta chains, roughly 11 million of which were shared by at least two donors. To remove PCR and sequencing errors, raw reads were error-corrected and collapsed into unique sequences using a nearest-neighbor algorithm that merged closely related sequences. Alignment of CDR3 sequences to IMGT reference sequences was used to assign V, D and J gene segments. Each retained sequence needed at least a six-nucleotide match to both a V gene segment and a J gene segment. Rearrangements were classified as productive when the CDR3 lacked stop codons and remained in frame with V and J, and all other rearrangements were classified as non-productive. Following IMGT convention, CDR3 was defined as the stretch from the second conserved V-encoded cysteine to the conserved J-encoded phenylalanine. In an earlier analysis of 587 of the donors, sequences lacking an unambiguous match to a single V gene segment were excluded. An earlier analysis of under 750 of the donors called V segments functional above 56.7% productive rearrangements and segregating when the between-donor standard deviation exceeded 5%. A statistical classification framework was developed to diagnose cytomegalovirus status using the catalog of TCR beta chain sequences. In a later analysis, TCR nucleotide sequences were compared against IMGT/GENE-DB human TR gene sequences so that V and J genes could be assigned. In a later analysis, CDR3 sequences and most-parsimonious VDJ recombination scenarios were assigned using the TCRdist pipeline. In a later analysis, every TCR beta chain was defined by the combination of its CDR3 amino acid sequence and its V-gene family, and reads without a unique V-gene family were dropped. In a later analysis, fewer than 650 highly shared, low-generation-probability nucleotide sequences were removed to address suspected cross-contamination and a sequencing artifact. In a later analysis, a clonal expansion index for each public chain was calculated from normalized within-repertoire ranks of inferred template counts. In a later analysis, generation probabilities were computed with a VDJ recombination model fitted to out-of-frame rearrangements, and the resulting probabilities were checked against IGoR. Hypergeometric tests were used in a later analysis to score TCR-TCR, TCR-HLA and TCR-CMV co-occurrence, with a repertoire-size bias correction applied to the TCR pairs. In a later analysis, false discovery rates were estimated by permuting HLA or CMV assignments 20 times. A later analysis grouped co-occurring TCRs with DBSCAN, adding TCRdist sequence similarity when clustering within HLA-allele-positive subsets. Co-occurrence clustering excluded repertoires with fewer than 30,000 or more than 120,000 public chains, plus five with anomalous nucleotide sharing. TCRdb obtained this table from immuneACCESS and retained in-frame rearrangements with V and J assigned. These tables miss some clones; where compared with another copy, unresolved V genes account for less than half of the shortfall, and the remainder is unexplained. The DNA gave D and trimming, while V, J and clone size come from that table. The sample data list about 120,000 clones, and about 76% of these were observed just once. The top ten hold around 10% of the sample.

CDR1 and CDR2, per the germline V gene (reference sequence), are SEHNR and FQNEAQ. Including cysteine and phenylalanine, the CDR3 has 13 amino acids. The DNA shown is the 39-base CDR3, in frame from base 1. The junction shows trimming of 5 bases on V and 7 bases on J, and the gene matches do not reach 7 bases of it. General study outcomes and caveats: A few of the identified cytomegalovirus-associated TCR beta chains were confirmed in vitro to be specific for cytomegalovirus antigens. A further reported finding was that TCR beta sequences accurately predicted the HLA-A and HLA-B alleles for most subjects in the first cohort. Some IMGT-functional V segments, including TRBV6-2 and TRBV6-3, could not be distinguished by the 87-base-pair reads and were therefore excluded. Across donors, most TCR sequences were observed very rarely, whereas some public TCRs were present in many individuals. An association between a missense DCLRE1C variant and V-gene and J-gene trimming of TCR beta chains was found in a later genetic analysis and replicated in an independent cohort. When HLA alleles, especially DR and DQ, strongly co-occurred, attributing TCR associations to individual alleles was difficult. Over 15 rarely observed V segments, including chromosome 9 orphons, were excluded from the earlier analysis of several hundred of the donors because counts were too low. According to a later analysis, parvovirus B19, influenza, CMV and Epstein-Barr virus appeared linked to several top co-occurrence clusters. The study listed approximately 150 TCR beta chains as associated with cytomegalovirus. A later analysis found that HLA-associated TCR beta chains were more clonally expanded and had lower generation probabilities than equally common non-associated chains. The presence/absence analyses assumed that sequencing depth was roughly uniform across donors, and that assumption may not be true. HLA typing was unavailable for some donors at each locus, so association tests used only the typed subset. In both the original and validation cohorts, the classifier was reported to diagnose cytomegalovirus status with high specificity and sensitivity. A cluster of highly shared sequence variants was judged likely to represent a technical artifact of the sequencing pipeline. According to the authors, the approach could potentially be generalized to other disease states and immunological phenotypes. Specific HLA alleles were associated with 15,000 to 20,000 TCR beta sequences at a false discovery rate of 0.05 in a later analysis. In a later analysis, most CMV-associated TCR beta chains were found to appear HLA-restricted, with HLA associations seemingly driven largely by CMV exposure. CMV serostatus was the only immune exposure information available for the cohort. Linkage disequilibrium might explain the correlated functional status among segregating V segments, but an unknown experimental factor could not be ruled out. According to a later genetic analysis, donors in an Asian-associated ancestry cluster had fewer N-insertions in productive TCRs than the approximately 630-donor mean. This cohort had only TCR beta chains sequenced, and the lack of alpha or paired-chain data limited which features could be detected. In an earlier analysis of 587 of the donors, most TCR beta V segments appeared in productive rearrangements about 87% or about 30% of the time, broadly matching IMGT annotations. A later analysis found that TCR association rates varied across HLA loci, with DRB1 alleles showing the most associated TCRs and HLA-C alleles the fewest.

In total, roughly 710 healthy bone marrow donors made up the cohort. At the time of sampling, all cohort members were nominally healthy, though unrecorded immune exposures were likely present. The donor was CMV seropositive and was included in the group of around 300 seropositive cohort members. Every donor gave a peripheral blood sample, and the peripheral blood mononuclear cells from that sample were used for TCR beta sequencing. The Qiagen DNeasy Blood Extraction Kit was used to extract genomic DNA from the blood cell samples. The sequencing sample was made of PBMCs. This clonotype was sampled from a woman in her thirties or forties in good health and CMV-seropositive. The sequence is built from TRBV7-9 and TRBJ1-2; 7 bases in the middle match TRBD1. CDR3 loop: CASSPDRLGGYTF. The DNA sequence is as follows: TGTGCCAGCAGCCCGGACAGGTTGGGTGGCTACACCTTC.